A selection of T cell receptor beta chains follows, all from one sample in a study of T-cell memory formation after mild COVID-19. TCRdb analysed the 5' RACE reads with MiXCR anew, one entry per CDR3 protein. The profile shows approximately 60,000 distinct CDR3 sequences, about a tenth of them singletons. Sample: PBMCs or a T cell subset sorted from them (not recorded which). These receptors all come from a man aged 18 to 29 who had mild COVID-19 (a few samples of this study predate the infection). Cell type and time point are not known. The CDR3 runs from the conserved cysteine through the conserved F or W. D genes are given only for firm matches. Size is stated for part of the rows, as once, few or many counts, or as a class when the clone is expanded.

clone_size	v_call	j_call	d_call	cdr3_nt	cdr3_aa
.	TRBV18	TRBJ2-1	.	TGTGCCAGCTCACCACAGGGTGGTGGGGGTACCTACAATGAGCAGTTCTTC	CASSPQGGGGTYNEQFF
many	TRBV20-1	TRBJ2-1	.	TGCAGTGCTAGTGGTGGGGGCAGGGATGAGCAGTTCTTC	CSASGGGRDEQFF
.	TRBV6-6	TRBJ1-2	.	TGTGCCAGCAGTTACAGCGGGGATGGAAACTATGGCTACACCTTC	CASSYSGDGNYGYTF
few	TRBV4-1	TRBJ2-6	TRBD2	TGCGCCAGCAGCCACTTGGGACTAGCGGGGGAGCAGTCTGGGGCCAACGTCCTGACTTTC	CASSHLGLAGEQSGANVLTF
few	TRBV5-1	TRBJ1-4	TRBD1	TGCGCCAGCAGCGTACAGGGGGCAAGGGAAAAACTGTTTTTT	CASSVQGAREKLFF
.	TRBV18	TRBJ2-5	.	TGTGCCAGCTCGGAATATGGCCTCGACCTGGGGGAGACCCAGTACTTC	CASSEYGLDLGETQYF
many	TRBV29-1	TRBJ2-3	.	TGCAGCGGGCTGCGTAGGGATACGCAGTATTTT	CSGLRRDTQYF
few	TRBV29-1	TRBJ1-1	.	TGCAGCGTTGAAGATACGGTAAAAGGCACTGAAGCTTTCTTT	CSVEDTVKGTEAFF
few	TRBV6-5	TRBJ2-7	.	TGTGCCAGCAGTTACTCGATCGTGGGTTTCCCCGAGCAGTACTTC	CASSYSIVGFPEQYF
few	TRBV5-1	TRBJ2-5	.	TGCGCCAGCAGCCTGATGGGGGGGCGCAAAGAGACCCAGTACTTC	CASSLMGGRKETQYF
many	TRBV5-1	TRBJ2-4	.	TGCGCCAGCAGCCCCCCGGGGTTGGAAAACATTCAGTACTTC	CASSPPGLENIQYF
many	TRBV12-3/TRBV12-4	TRBJ1-5	TRBD1	TGTGCCAGCAGTCCCCGGAGAGGGGGCTTTAGCAATCAGCCCCAGCATTTT	CASSPRRGGFSNQPQHF
.	TRBV7-2	TRBJ2-4	TRBD2	TGTGCCAGCAGCTTAGTAGCGGGGGGGGTCCAAAACATTCAGTACTTC	CASSLVAGGVQNIQYF
many	TRBV7-2	TRBJ2-3	.	TGTGCCAGCAGCACGCGCCGAGATACGCAGTATTTT	CASSTRRDTQYF
.	TRBV19	TRBJ2-3	TRBD2	TGTGCCAGTAGTATTGAGGCGGGAGTCCCAGATACGCAGTATTTT	CASSIEAGVPDTQYF
few	TRBV5-1	TRBJ2-2	.	TGCGCCAGCAGCCCTCAGGTCGGCTCGGTCACCGGGGAGCTGTTTTTT	CASSPQVGSVTGELFF
many	TRBV5-6	TRBJ2-1	.	TGTGCCAGCAGCTTGTATAACCACAATGAGCAGTTCTTC	CASSLYNHNEQFF
many	TRBV7-3	TRBJ2-7	.	TGTGCCAGCAGCCAGGGTAGCGAGCAGTACTTC	CASSQGSEQYF
many	TRBV27	TRBJ1-5	.	TGTGCCAGCAGTTTAGGTGTTCCAGAGCCCCAGCATTTT	CASSLGVPEPQHF
few	TRBV6-6	TRBJ2-1	TRBD2	TGTGCCAGCATGGCGGGGGGGGTAAATGAGCAGTTCTTC	CASMAGGVNEQFF
few	TRBV4-1	TRBJ1-4	.	TGCGCCAGCAGCCAAGAACCCGGCCCGGAGGGAAAACTGTTTTTT	CASSQEPGPEGKLFF
.	TRBV20-1	TRBJ2-3	.	TGCAGTGCTAGGGGGAATCCGGGAAGCACAGATACGCAGTATTTT	CSARGNPGSTDTQYF
many	TRBV4-2	TRBJ1-2	.	TGTGCCAGCAGCCAAGGGGACGGACGGTTCAATGGCTACACCTTC	CASSQGDGRFNGYTF
few	TRBV14	TRBJ2-3	.	TGTGCCAGCAGCGGGGGTTCTGGGGATACGCAGTATTTT	CASSGGSGDTQYF
many	TRBV28	TRBJ1-2	.	TGTGCCAGCAGTAGCGGAGGGGAACTCTATGGCTACACCTTC	CASSSGGELYGYTF